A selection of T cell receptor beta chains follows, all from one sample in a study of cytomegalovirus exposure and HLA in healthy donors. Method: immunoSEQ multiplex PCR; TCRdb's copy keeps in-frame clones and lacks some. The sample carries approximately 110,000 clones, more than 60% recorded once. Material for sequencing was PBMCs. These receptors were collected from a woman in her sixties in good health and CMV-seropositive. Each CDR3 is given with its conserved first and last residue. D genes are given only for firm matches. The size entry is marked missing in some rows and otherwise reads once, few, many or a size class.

TGTGCCTGGAGTATAACGCAGCCGGGACTAGCGGGACCTTACAATGAGCAGTTCTTC	CAWSITQPGLAGPYNEQFF	TRBD2	-	19	TRBV30	TRBJ2-1
TGTGCCAGCAGTCCAGGACGGATCCCAGAGGGCTACTACACCTTC	CASSPGRIPEGYYTF	-	-	15	TRBV6-5	TRBJ1-2
TGTGCCAGCAGCCCCCAAGTGATTTCGGGGGGCGGGGGCGAGCAGTACTTC	CASSPQVISGGGGEQYF	-	-	17	TRBV2	TRBJ2-7
TGTGCCAGCAGCTTAGGTGGCAGGGTGACGGATGGCTACACCTTC	CASSLGGRVTDGYTF	-	-	15	TRBV7-9	TRBJ1-2
TGTGCCAGCAGCTTAGCTTTGGGGACAGGGATGGACACCGGGGAGCTGTTTTTT	CASSLALGTGMDTGELFF	TRBD1	-	18	TRBV7-2	TRBJ2-2
TGCGCCAGCAGCCCGATAGCGGGAGACCTTGAGCAGTTCTTC	CASSPIAGDLEQFF	TRBD2	-	14	TRBV5-1	TRBJ2-1
TGTGCCAGCAGCTTAGGGACTAGCGGGTACAATGAGCAGTTCTTC	CASSLGTSGYNEQFF	TRBD2	-	15	TRBV7-3	TRBJ2-1
TGTGCCAGCAGCGTAGGGGTAGAACTACCCCCCTACAATGAGCAGTTCTTC	CASSVGVELPPYNEQFF	-	-	17	TRBV9	TRBJ2-1
TGTGCCAGCAGGGGCCCTGGACAGGGGGCGGACTTC	CASRGPGQGADF	TRBD1	-	12	TRBV11-2	TRBJ2-5
TGTGCCAGCTCATCATCGGACAGCTACGAGCAGTACTTC	CASSSSDSYEQYF	-	-	13	TRBV18	TRBJ2-7
TGTGCCAGCAGCGTAGGTGTATTGGGACAGGGTGGTACTGAAGCTTTCTTT	CASSVGVLGQGGTEAFF	TRBD1	few	17	TRBV9	TRBJ1-1